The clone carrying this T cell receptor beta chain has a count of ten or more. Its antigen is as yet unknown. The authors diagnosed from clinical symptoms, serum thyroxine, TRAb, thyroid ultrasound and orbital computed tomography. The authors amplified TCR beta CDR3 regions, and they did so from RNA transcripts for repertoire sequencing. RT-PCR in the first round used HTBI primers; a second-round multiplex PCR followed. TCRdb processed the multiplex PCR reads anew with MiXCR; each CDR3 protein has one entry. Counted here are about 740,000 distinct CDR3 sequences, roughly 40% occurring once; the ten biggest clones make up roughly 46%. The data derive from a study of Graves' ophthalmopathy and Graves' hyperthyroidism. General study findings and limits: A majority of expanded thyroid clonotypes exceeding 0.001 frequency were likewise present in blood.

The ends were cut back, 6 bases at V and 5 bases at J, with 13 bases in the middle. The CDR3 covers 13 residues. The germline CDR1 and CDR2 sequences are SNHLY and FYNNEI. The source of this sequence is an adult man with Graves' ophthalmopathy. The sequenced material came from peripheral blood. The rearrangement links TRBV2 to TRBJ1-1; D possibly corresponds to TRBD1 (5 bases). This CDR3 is CASRGTIWTEAFF. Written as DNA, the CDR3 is TGTGCCAGCAGGGGGACGATCTGGACTGAAGCTTTCTTT.